One and the same sample provided the 21 T cell receptor beta chains below, sequenced in a study of blood T cell repertoires in COVID-19. TCRdb keeps only in-frame clones here, not all; method: immunoSEQ multiplex PCR. The table has a few hundred thousand clones, less than 90% seen once. The sequenced material came from PBMCs or T cells enriched from blood (not recorded which). The receptors stem from a woman between 45 and 65 years old who had recovered from COVID-19.

This clone was detected only a few times. In nucleotides, the CDR3 is TGTGCCAGTAGTATAGTAAGCGTAGCGGGAGTTGGCGGTGAGCAGTTCTTC. Protein product: CASSIVSVAGVGGEQFF. The V gene is TRBV19, the J gene TRBJ2-1, with 9 bases lining up with TRBD2. Germline CDR1 and CDR2: LNHDA and SQIVND (reference sequence). Trimming at V came to 1 base and at J to 9 bases, leaving 13 bases not matched to a gene. The CDR3 is 17 amino acids.

The genes are TRBV19 and TRBJ1-5, with TRBD1 matching over 10 bases. This CDR3 is built from 15 residues. Germline-derived CDR1 and CDR2 are LNHDA and SQIVND (reference sequence). J lost 3 bases, V lost 4 bases, and 3 bases had no gene match. The CDR3 loop reads CASSTGQGFNQPQHF. CDR3 DNA sequence: TGTGCCAGTAGTACGGGACAGGGGTTCAATCAGCCCCAGCATTTT.

The genes are TRBV6-2 or TRBV6-3 and TRBJ2-3; 9 positions match TRBD1. The trim removed 5 bases at V and 2 bases at J, leaving 8 bases unmatched. CDR1 MNHEY and CDR2 SVGEGT come from the germline V gene. CDR3 length equals 16 residues. The CDR3 loop reads CASSVNRGQNTDTQYF. The CDR3 DNA sequence: TGTGCCAGCAGTGTAAACAGGGGGCAGAACACAGATACGCAGTATTTT.

The chain uses TRBV9 and TRBJ2-2; D possibly corresponds to TRBD2 (6 bases). Germline lookup yields CDR1 SGDLS and CDR2 YYNGEE. The CDR3 sequence is 16 residues long. V lost 4 bases and J lost 4, with 17 bases in between. The CDR3 DNA reads TGTGCCAGCAGCCCCATGTCGGGGGATTTCACCGGGGAGCTGTTTTTT. This gives the protein CASSPMSGDFTGELFF.

In its sample, this clone was seen once. V usage is TRBV28 and J usage is TRBJ2-7; possible D gene TRBD1, 6 bases. The CDR3 runs 15 residues. Trimming took 7 bases from V and 2 from J, leaving 18 bases between them. Germline CDR1 reads MDHEN; CDR2 reads SYDVKM. CDR3 bases: TGTGCCAGCACCAAAGGGGGAGCCAGCACCTACGAGCAGTACTTC. This translates into CASTKGGASTYEQYF.

The chain couples TRBV6-5 to TRBJ2-7; D is unclear. The CDR3 extends over 11 amino acids. V was pared by 6 bases and J by 7 bases, with 10 bases between. The germline CDR1 and CDR2 sequences are MNHEY and SVGAGI. The CDR3 region has the DNA TGTGCCAGCAGCAGCGCGAGAGAGCAGTACTTC. Translation gives CASSSAREQYF.

The chain joins TRBV4-3 to TRBJ1-6; TRBD1 matches at 7 bases. CDR3 size: 16 residues. The junction had 7 bases not matched to a gene; V was cut back by 1 base and J by 7 bases. CDR1 and CDR2 (germline): LGHNA, YSLEER. The CDR3 sequence is CASSQGAGTENSPLHF. The CDR3 DNA sequence: TGCGCCAGCAGCCAAGGGGCCGGGACAGAAAATTCACCCCTCCACTTT.

The sample holds one count of this clone. The chain uses TRBV2 and TRBJ1-4, with D possibly being TRBD1 (6 bases). The V end was cut by 8 bases, the J end by 8 bases, with 15 bases between. The CDR3 length is 13 residues. In germline, CDR1 is SNHLY, CDR2 FYNNEI. CDR3 bases: TGTGCCAGCTCCTGGGCAGGGGAGGAAAAACTGTTTTTT. Amino acids: CASSWAGEEKLFF.

Only one count was recorded for this clone. J is TRBJ2-3 and V is TRBV3-1 (or the pseudogene TRBV3-2), with 12 positions matching TRBD2. The junction had 4 bases not matched to a gene; V was cut back by 0 bases and J by 9 bases. The CDR3 contains 15 residues. Germline-derived CDR1 and CDR2 are LGHDT and YNNKEL (reference sequence). Written as DNA, the CDR3 is TGTGCCAGCAGCCAAGATATACTAGCGGGAGGAACGCAGTATTTT. It codes for CASSQDILAGGTQYF.

The gene calls are TRBV10-3 and TRBJ2-7; D is perhaps TRBD2 (5 bases). Trimming took off 3 bases at V and 6 bases at J, with 15 bases between the two ends. From germline, CDR1 is ENHRY and CDR2 SYGVKD. The CDR3 runs 14 residues. CDR3 sequence: CAISDRQDLSEQYF. CDR3 bases: TGTGCCATCAGTGACCGGCAGGACTTAAGCGAGCAGTACTTC.

This clone was detected only once. The rearrangement joins TRBV11-1 to TRBJ2-1, with 7 nucleotides matching TRBD1. Per germline, CDR1 SGHAT and CDR2 FQDESV (reference sequence). V gave up 0 bases and J gave up 9 bases; unmatched junction bases: 11. The CDR3 extends over 16 amino acids. The CDR3 DNA sequence: TGTGCCAGCAGCTTAGCGGAAAGGGACAGCGGTCCTGAGCAGTTCTTC. Its protein is CASSLAERDSGPEQFF.

The chain is built from TRBV27 and TRBJ1-1; maybe TRBD1 (5 bases). This CDR3 spans 18 amino acids. Germline CDR1 is MNHEY and CDR2 is SMNVEV (reference sequence). The ends were cut back, 0 bases at V and 0 bases at J, with 17 bases in the middle. CDR3 nucleotides: TGTGCCAGCAGTTTATCGAGTAGTTATGGCAGGGTGAACACTGAAGCTTTCTTT. Its protein product is CASSLSSSYGRVNTEAFF.

The chain combines TRBV5-1 with TRBJ1-3, with D perhaps TRBD1 (6 bases). CDR3 length equals 15 residues. Germline V gene data show CDR1 as SGHRS and CDR2 as YFSETQ. V was trimmed by 4 bases and J by 1 base, leaving 12 bases between them. The CDR3 protein is CASSATGKSGNTIYF. The DNA for the CDR3 is TGCGCCAGCAGCGCCACAGGGAAGTCTGGAAACACCATATATTTT. Using reference TRBV5-1 and TRBJ1-3 for the parts outside the CDR3, the full variable domain is KAGVTQTPRYLIKTRGQQVTLSCSPISGHRSVSWYQQTPGQGLQFLFEYFSETQRNKGNFPGRFSGRQFSNSRSEMNVSTLELGDSALYLCASSATGKSGNTIYFGEGSWLTVV.

This clone was seen only a few times. This sequence joins TRBV9 and TRBJ1-4, with 7 nucleotides matching TRBD1. Germline V gene data show CDR1 as SGDLS and CDR2 as YYNGEE. Trimming cost V 3 bases and J 2 bases; bases outside gene matches: 4. This CDR3 is built from 15 residues. In DNA, the CDR3 is TGTGCCAGCAGCGGTTTGGGACAGACTAATGAAAAACTGTTTTTT. It translates to CASSGLGQTNEKLFF.

This clone was seen a few times. V usage is TRBV7-9 and J usage is TRBJ1-2, with 7 nucleotides matching TRBD1. The trim removed 3 bases at V and 2 bases at J, leaving 12 bases unmatched. The CDR3 is 17 amino acids. Per germline, CDR1 SEHNR and CDR2 FQNEAQ (reference sequence). This CDR3 reads CASSFPFTTGLNYGYTF. The DNA of the CDR3 is TGTGCCAGCAGCTTCCCCTTCACGACAGGGCTGAACTATGGCTACACCTTC.

This chain links TRBV30 with TRBJ1-4; maybe TRBD1 (5 bases). CDR3 length: 12 amino acids. The germline V and J ends were trimmed by 6 bases and 7 bases, with 12 bases remaining between them. The V gene's germline CDR1 is GTSNPN and CDR2 SVGIG (reference sequence). The CDR3 nucleotides read TGTGCCTGTAAGGGGCTCGGTGAAAAACTGTTTTTT. This encodes CACKGLGEKLFF.

This chain connects TRBV18 to TRBJ2-7; 7 nucleotides match TRBD1. The germline V gene encodes CDR1 KGHSH and CDR2 LQKENI. This CDR3 spans 13 amino acids. V lost 3 bases to trimming and J lost 3 bases; unmatched junction nucleotides: 2. The CDR3 DNA sequence: TGTGCCAGCTCACCGGGACAGAGCTACGAGCAGTACTTC. This sequence encodes CASSPGQSYEQYF.

This clone was observed a handful of times. V is TRBV7-2 and J is TRBJ2-2, with 8 bases matching TRBD1. The ends lost 5 bases at V and 3 bases at J; junction bases unmatched: 8. The germline CDR1 and CDR2 sequences are SGHTA and FQGNSA. CDR3 length: 16 residues. The CDR3 sequence: CASSKTGTGDTGELFF. CDR3 nucleotide sequence: TGTGCCAGCAGCAAGACCGGGACAGGCGACACCGGGGAGCTGTTTTTT.

This rearrangement joins TRBV12-3 or TRBV12-4 to TRBJ2-2, with TRBD1 as a possible D gene (5 bases). CDR3 length equals 13 residues. V lost 6 bases, J lost 6 bases, and 11 bases lay in between. The CDR3 DNA sequence: TGTGCCAGCAGGGATCAGGGATCCGGGGAGCTGTTTTTT. Translated: CASRDQGSGELFF.

The gene calls are TRBV19 and TRBJ1-3; maybe TRBD1 (6 bases). Germline loops: CDR1 LNHDA, CDR2 SQIVND (reference sequence). The CDR3 has 13 residues. The ends were cut back, 6 bases at V and 0 bases at J, with 6 bases in the middle. The CDR3 sequence: CASRTGSGNTIYF. The CDR3 DNA follows: TGTGCCAGTAGGACAGGCTCTGGAAACACCATATATTTT.

The chain employs TRBV5-5 and TRBJ2-7; 12 nucleotides line up with TRBD2. Germline-derived CDR1 and CDR2 are SGHKS and YYEKEE (reference sequence). The CDR3 covers 15 residues. The V segment lost 2 bases and the J segment 2 bases; nucleotides outside the gene matches: 2. The CDR3 coding sequence is TGTGCCAGCAGCTTACTAGCGGGAGGACCCTACGAGCAGTACTTC. Amino acids: CASSLLAGGPYEQYF.